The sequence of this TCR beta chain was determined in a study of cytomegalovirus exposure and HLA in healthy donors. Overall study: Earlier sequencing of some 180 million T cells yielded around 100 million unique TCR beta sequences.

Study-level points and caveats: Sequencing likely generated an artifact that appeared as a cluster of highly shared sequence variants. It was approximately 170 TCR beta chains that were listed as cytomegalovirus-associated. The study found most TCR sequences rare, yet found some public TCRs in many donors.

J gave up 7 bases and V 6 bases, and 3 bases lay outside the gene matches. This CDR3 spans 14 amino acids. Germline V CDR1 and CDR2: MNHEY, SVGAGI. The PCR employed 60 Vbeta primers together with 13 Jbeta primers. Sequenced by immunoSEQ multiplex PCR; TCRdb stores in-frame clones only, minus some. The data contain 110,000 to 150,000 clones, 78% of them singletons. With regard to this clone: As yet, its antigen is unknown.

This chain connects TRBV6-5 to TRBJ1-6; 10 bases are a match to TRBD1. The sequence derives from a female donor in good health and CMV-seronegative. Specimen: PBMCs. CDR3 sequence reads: CASREGQGNSPLHF. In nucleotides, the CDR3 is TGTGCCAGCAGGGAGGGACAGGGGAATTCACCCCTCCACTTT.